The 11 T cell receptor beta chains listed next were all sequenced from one sample in a study of T cell changes during pregnancy in multiple sclerosis. Libraries were prepared by immunoSEQ multiplex PCR; TCRdb keeps only in-frame clonotypes and omits some of them. The sample lists around 40,000 clones; 89% were seen once. The sequencing used CD4+ T cells from peripheral blood mononuclear cells, collected after pregnancy. All receptors derive from a female donor in good health, enrolled as a control in a pregnancy study.

The rearrangement uses TRBV7-6 and TRBJ1-5; no reliable D call. Germline CDR1 reads SGHVS; CDR2 reads FNYEAQ. V dropped 4 bases and J dropped 1 base, with 8 bases sitting between them. The CDR3 has 14 amino acids. The CDR3 bases are TGTGCCAGCAGCTCGGGGTCGAGCAATCAGCCCCAGCATTTT. Translated, it gives CASSSGSSNQPQHF.

This rearrangement joins TRBV5-1 to TRBJ2-1; 12 bases are shared with TRBD2. Germline V gene sequence: CDR1 SGHRS, CDR2 YFSETQ. The CDR3 consists of 19 residues. J was trimmed by 0 bases and V by 4 bases; bases with no gene match: 11. CDR3 loop: CASSATSGRFGRSYNEQFF. The CDR3 DNA is TGCGCCAGCAGCGCGACTAGCGGGAGATTCGGCCGCTCCTACAATGAGCAGTTCTTC. The complete variable domain, with remaining parts taken from reference TRBV5-1 and TRBJ2-1, reads KAGVTQTPRYLIKTRGQQVTLSCSPISGHRSVSWYQQTPGQGLQFLFEYFSETQRNKGNFPGRFSGRQFSNSRSEMNVSTLELGDSALYLCASSATSGRFGRSYNEQFFGPGTRLTVL.

The chain couples TRBV9 to TRBJ1-1; 8 bases match TRBD1. V was clipped by 0 bases and J by 4 bases; unmatched bases: 8. This CDR3 has 16 amino acids. The germline CDR1 and CDR2 sequences are SGDLS and YYNGEE. CDR3: CASSVVGRGRGTEAFF. The CDR3, as DNA: TGTGCCAGCAGCGTAGTGGGCAGGGGGCGCGGCACTGAAGCTTTCTTT.

This clone was detected once. The V call is TRBV6-5, the J call TRBJ2-5, with TRBD2 matching over 7 bases. The CDR3 length is 14 residues. Germline V gene lookup returns CDR1 MNHEY and CDR2 SVGAGI. V shed 2 bases, J shed 5 bases, and the junction held 5 bases outside the gene matches. In nucleotides, the CDR3 is TGTGCCAGCAGTTACGCGGGGGTCGGGGAGACCCAGTACTTC. Residues: CASSYAGVGETQYF.

The V and J genes are TRBV11-1 and TRBJ2-3; 7 bases match TRBD2. Trimming removed 5 bases from V and 0 bases from J; junction bases left unmatched: 8. The V gene's germline CDR1 is SGHAT and CDR2 FQDESV (reference sequence). This CDR3 spans 16 amino acids. For the CDR3, the DNA is TGTGCCAGCAGCCCTAGGGCGGGAGCCAGCACAGATACGCAGTATTTT. This gives the protein CASSPRAGASTDTQYF.

The rearrangement joins TRBV7-3 to TRBJ1-1; no clear D. CDR3 length: 12 amino acids. The germline V gene encodes CDR1 SGHTA and CDR2 FQGTGA. V was clipped by 6 bases and J by 1 base, with 6 bases between them. The DNA for the CDR3 is TGTGCCAGCAGTCGCGCGAACACTGAAGCTTTCTTT. It is translated as CASSRANTEAFF. Using reference TRBV7-3 and TRBJ1-1 for the parts outside the CDR3, the full variable domain is GAGVSQTPSNKVTEKGKYVELRCDPISGHTALYWYRQSLGQGPEFLIYFQGTGAADDSGLPNDRFFAVRPEGSVSTLKIQRTERGDSAVYLCASSRANTEAFFGQGTRLTVV.

The V gene is TRBV11-2, the J gene TRBJ2-1; a weak D match, TRBD2 (7 bases). Germline V CDR1 and CDR2: SGHAT, FQNNGV. Trimming cost V 6 bases and J 7 bases, with 19 bases left between them. The length of the CDR3 is 15 residues. The chain's CDR3 is CASSNRGLAVNEQFF. CDR3 DNA sequence: TGTGCCAGCAGTAACCGGGGGCTAGCGGTTAATGAGCAGTTCTTC. Combining the CDR3 with reference TRBV11-2 and TRBJ2-1 gives the whole variable domain EAGVAQSPRYKIIEKRQSVAFWCNPISGHATLYWYQQILGQGPKLLIQFQNNGVVDDSQLPKDRFSAERLKGVDSTLKIQPAKLEDSAVYLCASSNRGLAVNEQFFGPGTRLTVL.

The V call is TRBV6-6, the J call TRBJ1-5, with 10 bases fitting TRBD1. The germline gives CDR1 MNHNY, CDR2 SVGAGI (reference sequence). J lost 4 bases, V lost 7 bases, and 4 bases had no gene match. The CDR3 has 14 residues. This chain's CDR3 is CASTGQGDNQPQHF. CDR3 in DNA: TGTGCCAGCACAGGACAGGGGGATAATCAGCCCCAGCATTTT.

This sequence joins TRBV2 and TRBJ2-2, with D possibly matching TRBD1 (6 bases). V lost 6 bases, J lost 5 bases, and 13 bases lay in between. In germline, CDR1 is SNHLY, CDR2 FYNNEI. CDR3 length: 14 residues. DNA of the CDR3: TGTGCCAGCAGCGAAAGCAGGGGAACCGGGGAGCTGTTTTTT. Its translation: CASSESRGTGELFF. Filled out from reference TRBV2 and TRBJ2-2, the complete variable domain reads EPEVTQTPSHQVTQMGQEVILRCVPISNHLYFYWYRQILGQKVEFLVSFYNNEISEKSEIFDDQFSVERPDGSNFTLKIRSTKLEDSAMYFCASSESRGTGELFFGEGSRLTVL.

This chain joins TRBV4-3 and TRBJ1-5; 7 nucleotides align to TRBD1. This CDR3 comprises 15 residues. J was trimmed by 5 bases and V by 1 base; bases with no gene match: 5. Germline V lookup: CDR1 LGHNA, CDR2 YSLEER. The CDR3 spells CASSQGRDSHQPQHF. The CDR3 DNA follows: TGCGCCAGCAGCCAAGGGCGGGACAGTCATCAGCCCCAGCATTTT.

The V and J genes are TRBV4-1 and TRBJ2-5; 9 nucleotides agree with TRBD2. Germline CDR1 is MGHRA and CDR2 is YSYEKL. V was pared by 3 bases and J by 4 bases, with 12 bases of the junction left unmatched. This CDR3 spans 17 amino acids. The CDR3 DNA follows: TGCGCCAGCAGCCACACCCTAGCGGGGAAAGCCGGAGAGACCCAGTACTTC. Translating gives CASSHTLAGKAGETQYF.